Below, one T cell receptor (beta chain) is given with its context. Libraries were prepared by immunoSEQ multiplex PCR; TCRdb keeps only in-frame clonotypes and omits some of them. The sample lists around 50,000 clones; 85% to 95% were seen once. The source of the sample is a study of control samples from healthy donors and cancer patients. The CDR3 length is 15 residues. Trimming removed 5 bases at V and 5 bases at J, with 18 bases between. Germline assignment: CDR1 MGHDK and CDR2 SYGVNS. Sequenced input: blood. The V call is TRBV25-1, the J call TRBJ1-2, with D possibly matching TRBD1 (5 bases). This clonotype was obtained from a young man in good health. The DNA of the CDR3 is TGTGCCAGCAGTTCAATTCGGGACGGATTTTATGGCTACACCTTC. Amino acid sequence: CASSSIRDGFYGYTF.